The sequence of this T cell receptor (beta chain) was determined in a study of blood T cell repertoires in COVID-19. In the study overall: The analysed material was cDNA or gDNA that came from T cells, B-cell-depleted T cells, or PBMCs.

The CDR3 runs 16 residues. Trimming took 2 bases from V and 8 from J; bases not matched to a gene: 9. Per germline, CDR1 SEHNR and CDR2 FQNEAQ (reference sequence). How the authors handled the data: Amplification with reference gene primers provided the estimates of nucleated cell counts. Only in-frame clones appear in the TCRdb table, and some are missing; sequencing was by immunoSEQ multiplex PCR. V and J calls and clone size are as listed in that table; D and trimming were resolved from the DNA. The sample includes about 110,000 clones, 85% to 90% seen only once; the top ten take around 3.2%. The count of this clone is one.

This chain joins TRBV7-9 and TRBJ1-6; 7 bases map to TRBD1. The sequenced material came from peripheral blood. The TCR comes from a woman in her fifties or sixties with acute or convalescent COVID-19. The CDR3, as DNA: TGTGCCAGCAGCTTACGACAGCCCCAGGGGGATTCACCCCTCCACTTT. It is translated as CASSLRQPQGDSPLHF.